The source of this T cell receptor beta chain is a study of blood T cell repertoires in COVID-19. While infection was still active, Seattle patients were enrolled and then followed longitudinally. This clone was detected only once. Sequencing used immunoSEQ multiplex PCR; TCRdb keeps in-frame clones, though not all of them. The sample yields 130,000 or so clones, 88% seen once. The germline CDR1 and CDR2 sequences are MNHEY and SMNVEV (reference sequence). Trimming cost V 1 base and J 1 base, with 16 bases left between them. The CDR3 extends over 17 amino acids. This sequence was found in a human donor with COVID-19, enrolled during active disease. The donor label of this sample is uncertain. V usage is TRBV27 and J usage is TRBJ1-1, with D unclear. Sequencing was performed on peripheral blood. CDR3 in DNA: TGTGCCAGCAGTTTATTAACGGGCGGGCGTCGGAACACTGAAGCTTTCTTT. Protein sequence: CASSLLTGGRRNTEAFF.